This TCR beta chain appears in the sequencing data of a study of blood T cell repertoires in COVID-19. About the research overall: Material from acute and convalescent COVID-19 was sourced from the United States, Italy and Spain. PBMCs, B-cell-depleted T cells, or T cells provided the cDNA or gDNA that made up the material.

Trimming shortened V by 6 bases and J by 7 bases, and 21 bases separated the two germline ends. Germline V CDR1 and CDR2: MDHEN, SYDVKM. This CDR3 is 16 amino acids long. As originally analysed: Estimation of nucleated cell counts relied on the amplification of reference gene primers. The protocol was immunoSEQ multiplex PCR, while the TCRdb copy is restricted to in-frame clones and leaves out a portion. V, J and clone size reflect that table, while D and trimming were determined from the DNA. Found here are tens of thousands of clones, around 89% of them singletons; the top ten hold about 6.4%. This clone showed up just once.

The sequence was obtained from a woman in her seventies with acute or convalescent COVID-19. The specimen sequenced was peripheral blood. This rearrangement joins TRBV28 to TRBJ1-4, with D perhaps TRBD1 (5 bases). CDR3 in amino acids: CASRNTKQGAVEKLFF. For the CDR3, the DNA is TGTGCCAGCAGAAACACCAAACAAGGGGCGGTTGAAAAACTGTTTTTT.